This T cell receptor (beta chain) was identified in a study of T cell repertoires in cytomegalovirus infection. For the study at large: The study used recently identified HLA-C-restricted and well-studied HLA-B-restricted CMV epitopes.

About this clonotype itself: Its target is not known.

TCRdb recomputed calls from the reads with MiXCR, one row per CDR3 protein. The sample carries around 500,000 distinct CDR3 sequences, about 44% recorded once. CDR3 length: 12 residues. J was trimmed by 15 bases and V by 4 bases; bases with no gene match: 7. Looked up from germline, CDR1 is MGHRA and CDR2 is YSYEKL. V is TRBV4-1 and J is TRBJ2-1, with 9 bases that match TRBD2. This clonotype was sampled from a human donor in good health (CMV status not recorded). Some clones in this sample may be carry-over from other donors' samples. The sample was cultured PBMCs, taken from culture after CMV antigen stimulation. Here the CDR3 reads CASSPTGTSPFF. The CDR3 DNA is TGCGCCAGCAGCCCGACCGGGACTAGCCCGTTCTTC.